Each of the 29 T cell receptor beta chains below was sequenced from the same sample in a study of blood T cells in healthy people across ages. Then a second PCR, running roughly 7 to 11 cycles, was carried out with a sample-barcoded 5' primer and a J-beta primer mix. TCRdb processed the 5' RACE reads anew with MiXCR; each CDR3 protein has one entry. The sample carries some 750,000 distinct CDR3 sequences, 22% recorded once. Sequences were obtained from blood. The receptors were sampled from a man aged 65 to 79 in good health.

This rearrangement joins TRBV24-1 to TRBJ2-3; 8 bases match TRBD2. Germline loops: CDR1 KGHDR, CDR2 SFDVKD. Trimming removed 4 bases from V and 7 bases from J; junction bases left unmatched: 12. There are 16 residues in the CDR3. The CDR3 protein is CATSETSGGGINTQYF. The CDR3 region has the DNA TGTGCCACCAGTGAAACTAGCGGCGGAGGGATAAATACGCAGTATTTT.

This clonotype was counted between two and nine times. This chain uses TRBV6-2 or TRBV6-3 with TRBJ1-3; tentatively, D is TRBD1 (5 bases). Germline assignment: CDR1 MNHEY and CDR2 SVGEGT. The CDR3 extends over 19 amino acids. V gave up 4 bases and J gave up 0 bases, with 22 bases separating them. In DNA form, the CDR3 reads TGTGCCAGCAGTTGGAACAAGGTCGAGGTGGGGCACTCTGGAAACACCATATATTTT. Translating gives CASSWNKVEVGHSGNTIYF.

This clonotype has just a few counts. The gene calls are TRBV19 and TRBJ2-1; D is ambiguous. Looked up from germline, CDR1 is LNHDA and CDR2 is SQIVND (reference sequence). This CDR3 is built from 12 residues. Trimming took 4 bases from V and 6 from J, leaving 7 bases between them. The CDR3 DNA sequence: TGTGCCAGTAGTAAGCTCCGCAATGAGCAGTTCTTC. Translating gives CASSKLRNEQFF.

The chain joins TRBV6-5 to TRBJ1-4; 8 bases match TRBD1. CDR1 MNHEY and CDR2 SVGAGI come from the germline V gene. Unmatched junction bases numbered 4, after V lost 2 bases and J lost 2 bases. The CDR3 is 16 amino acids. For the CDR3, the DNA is TGTGCCAGCAGTTACCAACGGACAGGGACTAATGAAAAACTGTTTTTT. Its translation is CASSYQRTGTNEKLFF.

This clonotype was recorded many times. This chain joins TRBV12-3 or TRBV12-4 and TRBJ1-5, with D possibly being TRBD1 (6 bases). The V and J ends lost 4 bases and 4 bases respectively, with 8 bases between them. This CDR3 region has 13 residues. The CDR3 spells CASSSGQNQPQHF. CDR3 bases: TGTGCCAGCAGTTCTGGACAGAATCAGCCCCAGCATTTT.

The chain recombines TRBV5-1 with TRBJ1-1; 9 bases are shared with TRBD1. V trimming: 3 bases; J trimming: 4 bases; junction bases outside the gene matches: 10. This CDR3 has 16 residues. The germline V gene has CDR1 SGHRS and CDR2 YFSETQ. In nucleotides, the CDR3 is TGCGCCAGCAGCTACACTACAGGGGGCGTGGGCACTGAAGCTTTCTTT. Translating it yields CASSYTTGGVGTEAFF.

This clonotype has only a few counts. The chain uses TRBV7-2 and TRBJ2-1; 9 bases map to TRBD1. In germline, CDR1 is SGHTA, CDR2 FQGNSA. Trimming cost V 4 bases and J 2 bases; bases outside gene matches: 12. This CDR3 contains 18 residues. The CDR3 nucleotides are TGTGCCAGCAGCTCACTCGGGACAGGGAGGGGAGCCTACAATGAGCAGTTCTTC. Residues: CASSSLGTGRGAYNEQFF.

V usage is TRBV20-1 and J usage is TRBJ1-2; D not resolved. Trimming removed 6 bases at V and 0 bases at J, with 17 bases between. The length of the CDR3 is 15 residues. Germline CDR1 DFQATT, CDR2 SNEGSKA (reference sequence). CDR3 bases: TGCAGTGCCAGTTGGGGAGCCCAAACTAACTATGGCTACACCTTC. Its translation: CSASWGAQTNYGYTF.

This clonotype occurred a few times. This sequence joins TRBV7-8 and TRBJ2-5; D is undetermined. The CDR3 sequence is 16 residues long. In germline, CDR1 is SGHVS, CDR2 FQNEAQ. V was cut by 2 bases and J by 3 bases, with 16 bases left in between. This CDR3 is CASSLTTSRPKETQYF. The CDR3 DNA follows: TGTGCCAGCAGCTTAACGACGTCCCGCCCGAAAGAGACCCAGTACTTC. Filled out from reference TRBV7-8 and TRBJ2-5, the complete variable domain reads GAGVSQSPRYKVAKRGQDVALRCDPISGHVSLFWYQQALGQGPEFLTYFQNEAQLDKSGLPSDRFFAERPEGSVSTLKIQRTQQEDSAVYLCASSLTTSRPKETQYFGPGTRLLVL.

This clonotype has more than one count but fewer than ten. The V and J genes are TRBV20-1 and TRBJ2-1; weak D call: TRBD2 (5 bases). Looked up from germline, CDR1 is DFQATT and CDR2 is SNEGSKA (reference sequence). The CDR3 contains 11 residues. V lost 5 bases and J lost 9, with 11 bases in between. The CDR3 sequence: CSALLVGEQFF. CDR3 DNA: TGCAGTGCTTTACTAGTGGGTGAGCAGTTCTTC.

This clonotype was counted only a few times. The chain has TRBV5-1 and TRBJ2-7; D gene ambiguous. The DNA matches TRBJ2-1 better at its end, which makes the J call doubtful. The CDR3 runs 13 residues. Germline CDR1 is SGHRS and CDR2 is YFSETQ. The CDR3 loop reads CASSLNLAYEQFF. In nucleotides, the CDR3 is TGCGCCAGCAGCTTGAATTTAGCCTATGAGCAGTTCTTC.

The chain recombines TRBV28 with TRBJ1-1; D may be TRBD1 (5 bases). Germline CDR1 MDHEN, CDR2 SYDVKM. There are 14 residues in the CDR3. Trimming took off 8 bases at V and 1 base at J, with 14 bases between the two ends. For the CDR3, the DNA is TGTGCCAGCCTACCCCGGGGGTGGAACACTGAAGCTTTCTTT. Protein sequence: CASLPRGWNTEAFF.

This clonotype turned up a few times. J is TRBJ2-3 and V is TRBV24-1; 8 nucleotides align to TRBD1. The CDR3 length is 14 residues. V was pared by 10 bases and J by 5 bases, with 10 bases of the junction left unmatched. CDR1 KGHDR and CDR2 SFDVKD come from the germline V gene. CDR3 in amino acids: CATSRPGGIDTQYF. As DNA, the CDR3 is TGTGCCACATCCCGTCCAGGGGGCATAGATACGCAGTATTTT.

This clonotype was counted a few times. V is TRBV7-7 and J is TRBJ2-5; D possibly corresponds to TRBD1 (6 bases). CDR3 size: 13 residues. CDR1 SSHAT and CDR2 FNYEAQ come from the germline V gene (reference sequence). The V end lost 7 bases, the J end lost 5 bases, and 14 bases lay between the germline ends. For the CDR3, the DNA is TGTGCCAGCACCAAAGGCAGGGGCGAGACCCAGTACTTC. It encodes CASTKGRGETQYF.

CDR3 nucleotide sequence: TGCGCCAGCAGCCCGCGGACGAAGGAAGCTCCCTACGAGCAGTACTTC. Amino acids: CASSPRTKEAPYEQYF. The rearrangement joins TRBV5-1 to TRBJ2-7; D is undetermined. The germline V gene encodes CDR1 SGHRS and CDR2 YFSETQ. The CDR3 is made up of 16 amino acids. Trimming left V 4 bases short and J 2 bases short, with 19 bases between.

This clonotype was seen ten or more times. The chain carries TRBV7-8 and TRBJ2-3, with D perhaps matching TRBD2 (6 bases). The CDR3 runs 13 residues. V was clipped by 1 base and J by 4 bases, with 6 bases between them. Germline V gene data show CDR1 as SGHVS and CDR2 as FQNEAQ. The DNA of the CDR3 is TGTGCCAGCAGCTTAGGACTAGCAGATACGCAGTATTTT. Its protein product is CASSLGLADTQYF.

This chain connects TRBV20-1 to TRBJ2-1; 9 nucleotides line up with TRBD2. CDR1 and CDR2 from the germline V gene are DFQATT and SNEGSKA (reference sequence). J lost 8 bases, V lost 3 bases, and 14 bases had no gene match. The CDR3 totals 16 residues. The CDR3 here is CSARSLAGVNLHEQFF. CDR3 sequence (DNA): TGCAGTGCTAGGTCACTAGCGGGCGTTAACCTGCATGAGCAGTTCTTC.

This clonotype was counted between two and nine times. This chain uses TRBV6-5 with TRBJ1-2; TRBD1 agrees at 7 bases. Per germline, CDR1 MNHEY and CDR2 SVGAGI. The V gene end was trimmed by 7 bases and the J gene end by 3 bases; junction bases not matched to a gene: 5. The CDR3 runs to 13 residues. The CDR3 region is CASTQGGDYGYTF. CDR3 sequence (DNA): TGTGCCAGCACCCAGGGGGGAGACTATGGCTACACCTTC.

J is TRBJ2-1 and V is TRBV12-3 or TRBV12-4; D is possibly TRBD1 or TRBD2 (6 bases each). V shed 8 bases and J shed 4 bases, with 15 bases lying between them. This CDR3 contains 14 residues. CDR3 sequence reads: CASGLGGRYNEQFF. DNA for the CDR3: TGTGCCAGCGGGTTAGGGGGGCGATACAATGAGCAGTTCTTC.

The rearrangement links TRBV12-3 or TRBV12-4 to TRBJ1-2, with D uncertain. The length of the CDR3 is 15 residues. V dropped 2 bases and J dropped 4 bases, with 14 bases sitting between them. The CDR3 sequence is CASSLYGQAPYGYTF. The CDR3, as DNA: TGTGCCAGCAGTTTATACGGCCAGGCGCCCTATGGCTACACCTTC.

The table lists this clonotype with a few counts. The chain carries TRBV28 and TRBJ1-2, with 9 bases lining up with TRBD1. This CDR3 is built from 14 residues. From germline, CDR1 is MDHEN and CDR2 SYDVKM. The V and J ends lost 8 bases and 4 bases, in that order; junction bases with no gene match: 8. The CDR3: CASGTTGGTYGYTF. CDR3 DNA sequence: TGTGCCAGCGGTACGACAGGGGGTACCTATGGCTACACCTTC.

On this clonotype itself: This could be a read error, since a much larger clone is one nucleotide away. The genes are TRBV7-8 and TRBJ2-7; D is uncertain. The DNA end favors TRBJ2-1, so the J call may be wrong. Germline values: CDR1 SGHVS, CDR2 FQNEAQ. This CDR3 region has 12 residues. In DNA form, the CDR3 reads TGTGCCAGCAGCCTTCCTGGTGGTGAGCAGTTCTTC. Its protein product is CASSLPGGEQFF.

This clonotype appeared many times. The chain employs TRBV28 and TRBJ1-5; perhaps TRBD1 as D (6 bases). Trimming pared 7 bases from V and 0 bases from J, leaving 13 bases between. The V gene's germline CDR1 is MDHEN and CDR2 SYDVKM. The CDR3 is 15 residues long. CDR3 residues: CASNSGGDSNQPQHF. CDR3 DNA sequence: TGTGCCAGCAACTCTGGGGGCGATAGCAATCAGCCCCAGCATTTT.

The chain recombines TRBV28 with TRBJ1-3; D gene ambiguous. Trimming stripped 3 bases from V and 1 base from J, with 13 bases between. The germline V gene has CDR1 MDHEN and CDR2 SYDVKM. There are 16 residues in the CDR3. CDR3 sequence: CASSFRAYLSGNTIYF. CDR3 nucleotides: TGTGCCAGCAGTTTTAGGGCCTACCTATCTGGAAACACCATATATTTT.

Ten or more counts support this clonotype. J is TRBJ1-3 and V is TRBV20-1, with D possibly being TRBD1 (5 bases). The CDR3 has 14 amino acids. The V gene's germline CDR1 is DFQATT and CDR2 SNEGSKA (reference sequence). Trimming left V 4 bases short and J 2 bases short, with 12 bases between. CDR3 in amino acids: CSAKRGGAGNTIYF. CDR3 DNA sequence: TGCAGTGCTAAACGGGGGGGGGCTGGAAACACCATATATTTT.

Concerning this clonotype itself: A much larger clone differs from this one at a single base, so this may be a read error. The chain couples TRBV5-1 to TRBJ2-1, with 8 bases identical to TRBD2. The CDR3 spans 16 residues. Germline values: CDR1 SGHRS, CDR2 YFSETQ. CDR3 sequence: CASSLGILAGYNQQFF. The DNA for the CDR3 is TGCGCCAGCAGCTTGGGTATTTTAGCGGGATACAATCAGCAGTTCTTC.

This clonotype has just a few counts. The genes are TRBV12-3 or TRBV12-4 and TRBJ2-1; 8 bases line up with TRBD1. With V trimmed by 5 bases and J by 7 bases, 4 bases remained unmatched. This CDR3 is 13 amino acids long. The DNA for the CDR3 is TGTGCCAGCAGTGATAACAGGGGGAATGAGCAGTTCTTC. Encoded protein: CASSDNRGNEQFF.

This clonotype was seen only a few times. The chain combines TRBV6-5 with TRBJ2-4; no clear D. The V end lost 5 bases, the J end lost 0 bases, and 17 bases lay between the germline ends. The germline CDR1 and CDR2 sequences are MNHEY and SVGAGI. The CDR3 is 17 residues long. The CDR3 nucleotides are TGTGCCAGCAGTCCCCGAGTGGGCTCCCTAGCCAAAAACATTCAGTACTTC. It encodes CASSPRVGSLAKNIQYF.

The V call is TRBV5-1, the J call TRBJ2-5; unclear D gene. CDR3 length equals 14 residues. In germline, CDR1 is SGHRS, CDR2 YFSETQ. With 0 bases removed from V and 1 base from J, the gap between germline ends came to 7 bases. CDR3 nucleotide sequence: TGCGCCAGCAGCTTGGAGGCGGCCCAAGAGACCCAGTACTTC. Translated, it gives CASSLEAAQETQYF.